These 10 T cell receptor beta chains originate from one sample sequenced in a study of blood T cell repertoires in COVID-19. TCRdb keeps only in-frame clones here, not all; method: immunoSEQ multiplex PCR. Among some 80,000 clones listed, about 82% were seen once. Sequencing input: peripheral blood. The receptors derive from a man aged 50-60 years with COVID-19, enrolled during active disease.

In DNA, the CDR3 is TGTGCCACCAGTGACGGGACACGGCAGCCCCAGCATTTT. Its translation is CATSDGTRQPQHF. This sequence joins TRBV24-1 and TRBJ1-5; a weak D match, TRBD1 (6 bases). The CDR3 contains 13 residues. In germline, CDR1 is KGHDR, CDR2 SFDVKD. V lost 4 bases, J lost 7 bases, and 10 bases lay in between.

CDR3 in DNA: TGTGCCAGCAGCACCGAGGGGGTTAATTCACCCCTCCACTTT. Residues: CASSTEGVNSPLHF. The chain is built from TRBV28 and TRBJ1-6, with D maybe TRBD1 (6 bases). Between the trimmed V and J ends, which lost 6 bases and 6 bases, there was a span of 12 bases. The CDR3 extends over 14 amino acids. Germline V gives CDR1 MDHEN, CDR2 SYDVKM.

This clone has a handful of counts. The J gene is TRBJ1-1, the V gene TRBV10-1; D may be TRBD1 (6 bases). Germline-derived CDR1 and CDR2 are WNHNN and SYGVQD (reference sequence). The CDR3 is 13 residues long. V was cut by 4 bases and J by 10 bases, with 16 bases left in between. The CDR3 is CASSATGSPSAFF. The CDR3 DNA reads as TGCGCCAGCAGTGCAACAGGGTCCCCCTCAGCTTTCTTT.

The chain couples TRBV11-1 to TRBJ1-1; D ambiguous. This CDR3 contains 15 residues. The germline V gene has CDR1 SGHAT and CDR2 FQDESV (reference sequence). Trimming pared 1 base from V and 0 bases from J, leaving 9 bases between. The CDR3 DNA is TGTGCCAGCAGCTTAGGGGCCCAGGTGAACACTGAAGCTTTCTTT. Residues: CASSLGAQVNTEAFF.

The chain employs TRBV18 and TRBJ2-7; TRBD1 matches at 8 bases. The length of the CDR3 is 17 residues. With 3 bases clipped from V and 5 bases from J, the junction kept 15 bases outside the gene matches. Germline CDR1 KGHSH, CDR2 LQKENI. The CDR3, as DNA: TGTGCCAGCTCACCCCTGCCTCGACAGGGGAATTTCCACGAGCAGTACTTC. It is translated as CASSPLPRQGNFHEQYF.

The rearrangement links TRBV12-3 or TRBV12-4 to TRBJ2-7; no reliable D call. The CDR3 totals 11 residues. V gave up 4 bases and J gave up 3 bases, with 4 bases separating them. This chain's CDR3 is CASSSLYEQYF. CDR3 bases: TGTGCCAGCAGTTCCCTCTACGAGCAGTACTTC.

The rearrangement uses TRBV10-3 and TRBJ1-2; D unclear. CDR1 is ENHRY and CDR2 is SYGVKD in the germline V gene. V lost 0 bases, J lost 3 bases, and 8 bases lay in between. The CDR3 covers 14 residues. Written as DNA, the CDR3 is TGTGCCATCAGTGAGTCGAACAGCCACTATGGCTACACCTTC. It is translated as CAISESNSHYGYTF.

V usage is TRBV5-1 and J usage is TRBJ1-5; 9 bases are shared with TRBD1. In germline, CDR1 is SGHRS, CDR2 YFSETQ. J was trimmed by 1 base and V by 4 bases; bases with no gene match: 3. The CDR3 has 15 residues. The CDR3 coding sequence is TGCGCCAGCAGCCCGGGACAGGGAAGCAATCAGCCCCAGCATTTT. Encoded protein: CASSPGQGSNQPQHF.

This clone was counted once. The CDR3 loop is CASVKRGQNTEAFF. CDR3 DNA: TGTGCCAGCGTCAAAAGGGGTCAGAACACTGAAGCTTTCTTT. The rearrangement uses TRBV27 and TRBJ1-1; TRBD1 might be the D (5 bases). Germline V gene data show CDR1 as MNHEY and CDR2 as SMNVEV (reference sequence). The CDR3 sequence is 14 residues long. The V end was cut by 8 bases, the J end by 1 base, with 14 bases between.

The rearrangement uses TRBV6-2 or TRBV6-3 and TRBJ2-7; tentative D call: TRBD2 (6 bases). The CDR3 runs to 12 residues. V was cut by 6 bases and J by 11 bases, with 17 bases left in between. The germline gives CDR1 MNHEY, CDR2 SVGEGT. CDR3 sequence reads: CASSDSGTLEYF. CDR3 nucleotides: TGTGCCAGCAGCGACTCCGGGACTCTAGAGTACTTC.